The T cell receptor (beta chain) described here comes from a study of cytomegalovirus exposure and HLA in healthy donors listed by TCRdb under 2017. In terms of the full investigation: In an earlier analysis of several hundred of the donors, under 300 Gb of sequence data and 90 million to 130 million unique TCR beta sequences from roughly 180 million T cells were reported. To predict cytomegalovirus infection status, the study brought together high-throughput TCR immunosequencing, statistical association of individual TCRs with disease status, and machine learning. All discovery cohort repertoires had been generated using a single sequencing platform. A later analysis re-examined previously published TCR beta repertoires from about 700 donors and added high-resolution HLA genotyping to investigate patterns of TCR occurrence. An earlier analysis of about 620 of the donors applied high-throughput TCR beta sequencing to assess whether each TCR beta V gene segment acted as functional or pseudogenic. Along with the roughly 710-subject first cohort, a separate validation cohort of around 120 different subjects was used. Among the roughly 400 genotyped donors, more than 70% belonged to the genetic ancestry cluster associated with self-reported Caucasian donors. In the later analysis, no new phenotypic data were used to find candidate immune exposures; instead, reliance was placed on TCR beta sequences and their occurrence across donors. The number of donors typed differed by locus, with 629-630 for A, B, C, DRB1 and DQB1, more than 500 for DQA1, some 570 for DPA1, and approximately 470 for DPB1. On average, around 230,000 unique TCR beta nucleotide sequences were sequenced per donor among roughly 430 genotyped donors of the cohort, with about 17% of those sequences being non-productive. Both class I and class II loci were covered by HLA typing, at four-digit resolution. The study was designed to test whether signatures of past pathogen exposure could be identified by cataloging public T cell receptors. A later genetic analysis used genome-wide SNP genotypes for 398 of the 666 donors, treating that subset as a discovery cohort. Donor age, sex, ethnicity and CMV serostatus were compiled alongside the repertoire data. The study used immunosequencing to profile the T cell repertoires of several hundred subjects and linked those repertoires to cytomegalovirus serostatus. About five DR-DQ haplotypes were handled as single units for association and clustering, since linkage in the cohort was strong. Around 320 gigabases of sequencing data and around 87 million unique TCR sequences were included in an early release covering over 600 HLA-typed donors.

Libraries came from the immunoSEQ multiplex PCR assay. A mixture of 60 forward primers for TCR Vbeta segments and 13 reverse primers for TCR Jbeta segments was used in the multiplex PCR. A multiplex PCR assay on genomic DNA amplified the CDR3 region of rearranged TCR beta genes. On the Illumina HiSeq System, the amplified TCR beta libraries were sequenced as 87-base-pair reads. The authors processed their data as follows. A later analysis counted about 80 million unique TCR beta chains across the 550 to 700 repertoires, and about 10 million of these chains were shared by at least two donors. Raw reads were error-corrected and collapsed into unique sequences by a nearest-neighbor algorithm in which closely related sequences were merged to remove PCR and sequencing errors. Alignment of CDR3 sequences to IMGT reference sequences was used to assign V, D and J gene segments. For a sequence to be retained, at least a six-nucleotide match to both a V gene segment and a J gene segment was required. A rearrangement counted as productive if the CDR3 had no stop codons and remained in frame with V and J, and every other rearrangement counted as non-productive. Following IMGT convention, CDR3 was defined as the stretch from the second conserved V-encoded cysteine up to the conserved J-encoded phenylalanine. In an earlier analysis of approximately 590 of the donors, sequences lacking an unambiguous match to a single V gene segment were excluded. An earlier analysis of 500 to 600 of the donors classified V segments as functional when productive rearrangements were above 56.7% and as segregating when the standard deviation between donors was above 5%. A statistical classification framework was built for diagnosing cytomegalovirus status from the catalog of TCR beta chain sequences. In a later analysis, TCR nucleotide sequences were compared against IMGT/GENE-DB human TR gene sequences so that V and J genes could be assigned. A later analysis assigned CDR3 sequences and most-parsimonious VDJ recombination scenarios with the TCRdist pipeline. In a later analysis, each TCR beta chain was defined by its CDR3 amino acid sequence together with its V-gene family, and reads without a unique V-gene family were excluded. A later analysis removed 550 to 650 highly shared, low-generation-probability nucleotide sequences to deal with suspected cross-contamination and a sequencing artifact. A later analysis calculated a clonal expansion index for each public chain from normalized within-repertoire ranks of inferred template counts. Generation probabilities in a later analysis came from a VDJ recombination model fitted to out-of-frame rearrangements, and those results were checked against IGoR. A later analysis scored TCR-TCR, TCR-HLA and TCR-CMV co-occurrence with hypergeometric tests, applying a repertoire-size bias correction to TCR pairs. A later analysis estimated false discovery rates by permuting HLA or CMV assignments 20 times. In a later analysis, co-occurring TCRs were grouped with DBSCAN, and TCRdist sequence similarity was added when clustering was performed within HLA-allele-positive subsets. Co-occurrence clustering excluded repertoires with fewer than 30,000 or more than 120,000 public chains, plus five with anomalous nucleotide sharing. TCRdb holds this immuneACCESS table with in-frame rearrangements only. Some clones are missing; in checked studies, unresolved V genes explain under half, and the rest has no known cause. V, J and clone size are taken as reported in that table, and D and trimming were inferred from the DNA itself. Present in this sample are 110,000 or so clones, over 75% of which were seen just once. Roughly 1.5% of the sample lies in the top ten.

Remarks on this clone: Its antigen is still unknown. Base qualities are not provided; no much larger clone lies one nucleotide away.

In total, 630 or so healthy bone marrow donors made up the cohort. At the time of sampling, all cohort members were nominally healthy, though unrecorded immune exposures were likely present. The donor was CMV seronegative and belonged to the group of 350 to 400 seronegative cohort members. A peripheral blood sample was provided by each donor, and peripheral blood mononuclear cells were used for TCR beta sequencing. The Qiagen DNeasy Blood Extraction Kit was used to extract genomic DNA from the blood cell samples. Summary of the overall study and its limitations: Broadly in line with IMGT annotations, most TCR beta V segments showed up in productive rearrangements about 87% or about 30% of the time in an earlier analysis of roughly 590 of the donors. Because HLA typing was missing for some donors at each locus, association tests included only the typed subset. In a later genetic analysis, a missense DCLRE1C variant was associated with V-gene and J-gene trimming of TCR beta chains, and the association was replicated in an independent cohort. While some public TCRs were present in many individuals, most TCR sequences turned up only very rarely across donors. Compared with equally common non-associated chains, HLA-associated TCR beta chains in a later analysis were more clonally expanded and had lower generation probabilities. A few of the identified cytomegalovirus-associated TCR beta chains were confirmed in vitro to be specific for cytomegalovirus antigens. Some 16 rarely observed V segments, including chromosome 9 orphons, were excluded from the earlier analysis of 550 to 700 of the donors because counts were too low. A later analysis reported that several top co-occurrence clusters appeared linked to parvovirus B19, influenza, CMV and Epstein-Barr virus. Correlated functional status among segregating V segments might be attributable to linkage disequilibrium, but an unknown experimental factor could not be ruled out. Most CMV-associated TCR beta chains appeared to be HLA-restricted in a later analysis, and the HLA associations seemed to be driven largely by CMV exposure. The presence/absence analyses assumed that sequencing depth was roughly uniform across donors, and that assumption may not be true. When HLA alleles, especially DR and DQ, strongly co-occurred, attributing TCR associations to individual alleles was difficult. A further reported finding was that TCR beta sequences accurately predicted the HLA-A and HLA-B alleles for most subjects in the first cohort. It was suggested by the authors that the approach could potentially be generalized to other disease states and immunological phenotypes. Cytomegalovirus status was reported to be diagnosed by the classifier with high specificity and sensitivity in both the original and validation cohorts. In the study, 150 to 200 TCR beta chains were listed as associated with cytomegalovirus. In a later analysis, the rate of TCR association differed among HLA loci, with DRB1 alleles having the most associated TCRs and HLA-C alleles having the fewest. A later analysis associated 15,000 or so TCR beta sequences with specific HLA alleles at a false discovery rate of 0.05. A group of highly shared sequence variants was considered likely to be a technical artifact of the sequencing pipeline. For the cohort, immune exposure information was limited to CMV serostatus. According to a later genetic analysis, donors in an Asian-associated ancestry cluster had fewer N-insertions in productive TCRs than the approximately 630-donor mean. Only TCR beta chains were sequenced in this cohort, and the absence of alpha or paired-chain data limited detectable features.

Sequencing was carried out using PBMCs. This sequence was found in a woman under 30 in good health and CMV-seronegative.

The nucleotide sequence is given as TGTGCCAGCAGCCGAAGGGACAGTGATTACACTGAAGCTTTCTTT. This gives the protein CASSRRDSDYTEAFF. The sequence joins TRBV4-2 to TRBJ1-1; a stretch of 7 junction bases matches TRBD1. Trimming leaves V shorter by 4 bases and J shorter by 3 bases, with the junction holding 8 bases beyond the gene matches. Counted from cysteine to phenylalanine, this CDR3 has 15 amino acids. Here the CDR3 DNA is all that survives: 45 bases in frame from base 1. CDR1 and CDR2, per the germline V gene, are LGHNA and YNFKEQ.